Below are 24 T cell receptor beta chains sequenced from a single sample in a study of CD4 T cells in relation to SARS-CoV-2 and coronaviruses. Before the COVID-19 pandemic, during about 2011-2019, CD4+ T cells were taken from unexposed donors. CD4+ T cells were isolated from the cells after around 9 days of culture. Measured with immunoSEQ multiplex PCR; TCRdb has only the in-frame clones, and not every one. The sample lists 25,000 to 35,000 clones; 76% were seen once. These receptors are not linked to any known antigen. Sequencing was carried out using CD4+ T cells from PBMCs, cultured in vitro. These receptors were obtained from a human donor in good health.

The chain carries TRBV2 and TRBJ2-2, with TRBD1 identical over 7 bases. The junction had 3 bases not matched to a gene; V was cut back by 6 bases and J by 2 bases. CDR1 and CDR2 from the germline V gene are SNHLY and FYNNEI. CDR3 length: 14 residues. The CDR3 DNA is TGTGCCAGCAGCTGGGACAGTAACACCGGGGAGCTGTTTTTT. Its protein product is CASSWDSNTGELFF.

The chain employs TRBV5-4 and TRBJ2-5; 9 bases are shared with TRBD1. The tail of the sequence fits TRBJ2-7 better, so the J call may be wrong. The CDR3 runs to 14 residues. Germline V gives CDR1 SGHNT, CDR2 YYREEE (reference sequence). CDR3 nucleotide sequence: TGTGCCAGCAGCGCCGACAGGGGGGTCCACGAGCAGTACTTC. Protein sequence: CASSADRGVHEQYF.

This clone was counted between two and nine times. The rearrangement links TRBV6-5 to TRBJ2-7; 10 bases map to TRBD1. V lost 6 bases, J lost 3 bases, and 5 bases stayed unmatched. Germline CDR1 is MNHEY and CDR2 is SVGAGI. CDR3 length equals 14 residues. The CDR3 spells CASRPGQGIYEQYF. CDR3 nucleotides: TGTGCCAGCAGGCCGGGACAGGGGATCTACGAGCAGTACTTC.

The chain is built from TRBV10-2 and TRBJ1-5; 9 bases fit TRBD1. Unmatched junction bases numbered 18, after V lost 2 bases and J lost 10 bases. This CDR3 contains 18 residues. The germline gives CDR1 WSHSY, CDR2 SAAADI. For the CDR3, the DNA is TGCGCCAGCAGTGAGATTTCAGGGACAGGGCGTCCGTTCGATCCCCAGCATTTT. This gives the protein CASSEISGTGRPFDPQHF.

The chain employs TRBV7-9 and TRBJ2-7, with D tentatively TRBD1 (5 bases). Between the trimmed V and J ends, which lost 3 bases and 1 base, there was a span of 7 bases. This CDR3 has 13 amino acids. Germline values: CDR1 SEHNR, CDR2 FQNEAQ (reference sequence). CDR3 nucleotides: TGTGCCAGCAGCTTCAGGGCTTCCTACGAGCAGTACTTC. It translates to CASSFRASYEQYF.

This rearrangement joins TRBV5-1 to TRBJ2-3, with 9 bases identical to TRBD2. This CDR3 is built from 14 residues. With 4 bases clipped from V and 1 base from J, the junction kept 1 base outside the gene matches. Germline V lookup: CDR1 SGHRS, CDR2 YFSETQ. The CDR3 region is CASSTSGRTDTQYF. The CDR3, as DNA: TGCGCCAGCAGCACTAGCGGGCGCACAGATACGCAGTATTTT.

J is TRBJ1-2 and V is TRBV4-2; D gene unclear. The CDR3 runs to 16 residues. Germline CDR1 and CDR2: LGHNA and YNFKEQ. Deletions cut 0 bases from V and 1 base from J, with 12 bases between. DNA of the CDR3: TGTGCCAGCAGCCAAGAGGTAACAGTGAATAACTATGGCTACACCTTC. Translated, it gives CASSQEVTVNNYGYTF.

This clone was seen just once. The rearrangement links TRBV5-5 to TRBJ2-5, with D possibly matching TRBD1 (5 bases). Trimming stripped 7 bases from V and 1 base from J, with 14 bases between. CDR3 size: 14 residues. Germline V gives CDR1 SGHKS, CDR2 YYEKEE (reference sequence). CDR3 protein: CASLLLTGQETQYF. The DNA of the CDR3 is TGTGCCAGCCTGTTACTTACAGGCCAAGAGACCCAGTACTTC.

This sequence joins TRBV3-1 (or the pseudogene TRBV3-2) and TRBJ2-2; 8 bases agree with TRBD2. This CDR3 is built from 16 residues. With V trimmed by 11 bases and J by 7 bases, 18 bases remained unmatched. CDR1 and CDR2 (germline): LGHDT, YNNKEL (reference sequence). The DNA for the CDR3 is TGTGCCGCGCCCTCGCGTCGGGAGGGCCGTTTCGGGGAGCTGTTTTTT. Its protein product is CAAPSRREGRFGELFF.

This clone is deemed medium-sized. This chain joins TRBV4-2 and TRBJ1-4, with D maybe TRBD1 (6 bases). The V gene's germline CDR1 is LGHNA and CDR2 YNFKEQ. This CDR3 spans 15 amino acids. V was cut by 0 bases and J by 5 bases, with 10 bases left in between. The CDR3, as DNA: TGTGCCAGCAGCCAAGATCGGGGGGCAAATGAAAAACTGTTTTTT. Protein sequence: CASSQDRGANEKLFF.

The CDR3 DNA sequence: TGTGCCAGCAGCCAGGGTCTTTGGGCCTACGAGCAGTACTTC. Its protein product is CASSQGLWAYEQYF. The gene calls are TRBV27 and TRBJ2-7; maybe TRBD1 (5 bases). Germline assignment: CDR1 MNHEY and CDR2 SMNVEV (reference sequence). CDR3 length: 14 residues. V was pared by 6 bases and J by 2 bases, with 14 bases between.

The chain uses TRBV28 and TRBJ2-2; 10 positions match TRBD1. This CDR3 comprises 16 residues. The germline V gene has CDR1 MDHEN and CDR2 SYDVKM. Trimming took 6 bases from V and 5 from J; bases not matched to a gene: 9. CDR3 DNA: TGTGCCAGCAGCCTAACCGGGACAGGGGAGACCGGGGAGCTGTTTTTT. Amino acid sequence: CASSLTGTGETGELFF.

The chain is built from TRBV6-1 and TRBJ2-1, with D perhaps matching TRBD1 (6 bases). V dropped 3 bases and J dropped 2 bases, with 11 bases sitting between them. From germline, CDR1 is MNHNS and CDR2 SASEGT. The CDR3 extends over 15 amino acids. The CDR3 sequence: CASSEGAVAYNEQFF. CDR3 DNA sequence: TGTGCCAGCAGTGAGGGGGCCGTAGCCTACAATGAGCAGTTCTTC.

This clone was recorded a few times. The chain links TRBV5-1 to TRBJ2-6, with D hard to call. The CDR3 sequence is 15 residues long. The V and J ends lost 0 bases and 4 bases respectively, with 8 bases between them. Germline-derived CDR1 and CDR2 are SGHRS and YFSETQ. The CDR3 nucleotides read TGCGCCAGCAGCTTGGTGGGCCCCGGGGCCAACGTCCTGACTTTC. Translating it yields CASSLVGPGANVLTF.

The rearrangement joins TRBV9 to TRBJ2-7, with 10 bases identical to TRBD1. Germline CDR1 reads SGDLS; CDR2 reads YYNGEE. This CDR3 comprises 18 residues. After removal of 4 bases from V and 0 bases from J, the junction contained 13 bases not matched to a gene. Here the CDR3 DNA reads TGTGCCAGCAGCCTTCGTCCCGGGACAGGGGCTTTCTCCTACGAGCAGTACTTC. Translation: CASSLRPGTGAFSYEQYF.

CDR3 sequence reads: CASSRKQGFYEKLFF. The CDR3, as DNA: TGTGCCAGTAGTAGAAAACAGGGGTTTTATGAAAAACTGTTTTTT. The rearrangement joins TRBV19 to TRBJ1-4; 7 nucleotides align to TRBD1. J was trimmed by 6 bases and V by 4 bases; bases with no gene match: 8. CDR1 LNHDA and CDR2 SQIVND come from the germline V gene (reference sequence). CDR3 size: 15 residues.

The DNA of the CDR3 is TGTGCCAGCAGCTTAGGGCCCACGGGGGCCAACGTCCTGACTTTC. Protein sequence: CASSLGPTGANVLTF. This rearrangement joins TRBV7-2 to TRBJ2-6, with D unresolved. The CDR3 consists of 15 residues. Trimming stripped 1 base from V and 4 bases from J, with 8 bases between. Germline V gives CDR1 SGHTA, CDR2 FQGNSA.

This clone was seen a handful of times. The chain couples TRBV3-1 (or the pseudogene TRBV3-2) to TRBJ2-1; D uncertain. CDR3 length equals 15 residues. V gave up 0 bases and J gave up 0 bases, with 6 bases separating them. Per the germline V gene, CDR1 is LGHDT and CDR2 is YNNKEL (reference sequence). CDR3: CASSQELGSYNEQFF. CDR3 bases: TGTGCCAGCAGCCAAGAGCTCGGCTCCTACAATGAGCAGTTCTTC.

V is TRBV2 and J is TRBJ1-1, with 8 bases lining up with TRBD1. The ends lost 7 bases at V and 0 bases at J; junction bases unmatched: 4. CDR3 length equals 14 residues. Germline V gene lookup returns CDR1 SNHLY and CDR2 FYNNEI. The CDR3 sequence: CASKQGAMNTEAFF. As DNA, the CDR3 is TGTGCCAGCAAGCAGGGGGCAATGAACACTGAAGCTTTCTTT.

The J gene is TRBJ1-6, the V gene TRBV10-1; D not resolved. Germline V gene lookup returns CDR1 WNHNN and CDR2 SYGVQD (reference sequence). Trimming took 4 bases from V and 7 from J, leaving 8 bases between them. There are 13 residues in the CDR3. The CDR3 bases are TGCGCCAGCAGTGCGATTAGAAATTCACCCCTCCACTTT. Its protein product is CASSAIRNSPLHF.

CDR3 residues: CASSLLKTYEQYF. The CDR3 bases are TGTGCCAGCAGCTTATTGAAAACCTACGAGCAGTACTTC. J is TRBJ2-7 and V is TRBV11-3; unclear D gene. The CDR3 covers 13 residues. Looked up from germline, CDR1 is SGHNT and CDR2 is YENEEA. V lost 2 bases to trimming and J lost 2 bases, with 7 bases between them.

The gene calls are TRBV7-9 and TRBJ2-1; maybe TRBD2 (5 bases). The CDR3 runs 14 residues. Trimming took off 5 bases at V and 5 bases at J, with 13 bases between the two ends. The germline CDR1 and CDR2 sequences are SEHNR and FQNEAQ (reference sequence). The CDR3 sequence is CASSLRDQNNEQFF. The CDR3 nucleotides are TGTGCCAGCAGCCTCCGGGATCAGAACAATGAGCAGTTCTTC.

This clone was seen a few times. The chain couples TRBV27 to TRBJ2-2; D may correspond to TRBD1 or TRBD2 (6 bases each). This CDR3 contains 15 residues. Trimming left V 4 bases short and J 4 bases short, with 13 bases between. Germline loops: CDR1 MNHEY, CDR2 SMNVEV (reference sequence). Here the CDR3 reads CASSSWGAGTGELFF. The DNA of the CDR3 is TGTGCCAGCAGTTCCTGGGGGGCGGGCACCGGGGAGCTGTTTTTT.

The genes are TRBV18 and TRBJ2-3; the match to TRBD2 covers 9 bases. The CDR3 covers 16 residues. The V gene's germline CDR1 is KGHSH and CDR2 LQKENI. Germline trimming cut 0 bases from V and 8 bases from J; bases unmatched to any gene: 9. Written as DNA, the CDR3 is TGTGCCAGCTCACCACCGGCGGGGGGGCCGGGTGGTACGCAGTATTTT. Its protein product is CASSPPAGGPGGTQYF. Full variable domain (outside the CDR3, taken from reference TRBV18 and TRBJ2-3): NAGVMQNPRHLVRRRGQEARLRCSPMKGHSHVYWYRQLPEEGLKFMVYLQKENIIDESGMPKERFSAEFPKEGPSILRIQQVVRGDSAAYFCASSPPAGGPGGTQYFGPGTRLTVL.